This TCR beta chain is drawn from a study of T cells in Graves' hyperthyroidism and ophthalmopathy. RNA transcripts provided the source from which TCR beta CDR3 regions were amplified. The HTBI primer set was used in a first-round RT-PCR of the TCR CDR3. MiXCR, run by TCRdb on the multiplex PCR reads, gives a single entry per CDR3 protein. The sample has about 290,000 distinct CDR3 sequences, roughly 15% seen once. Broader study findings: Most thyroid clonotypes expanded above 0.001 appeared in blood too.

The CDR3 spans 15 residues. Germline CDR1 MGHRA, CDR2 YSYEKL. Between the trimmed V and J ends, which lost 3 bases and 2 bases, there was a span of 14 bases. This clonotype was detected only a few times. The target antigen is unknown. The hyperthyroidism patients had all been newly diagnosed, and their disease duration was under 2 months. Their ages ranged from 18 to 65 years. Clinical symptoms, serum thyroxine, TRAb, thyroid ultrasound and orbital computed tomography informed diagnoses. Fresh peripheral blood, 10 ml, was the source of the PBMCs. The sequencing sample was made of blood. The gene calls are TRBV4-1 and TRBJ2-7; D remains ambiguous. This receptor was obtained from a woman in her twenties or thirties with Graves' hyperthyroidism that later progressed to Graves' ophthalmopathy. CDR3 sequence (DNA): TGCGCCAGCAGCCACGATGACTCCTATACCTACGAGCAGTACTTC. Protein product: CASSHDDSYTYEQYF.